These T cell receptor beta chains were read from a single sample in a study of CD8+ T cells in alopecia areata. Only in-frame clones appear in the TCRdb table, and some are missing; sequencing was by immunoSEQ multiplex PCR. The sample records about 210,000 clones, approximately 38% being singletons. The input for sequencing was CD4+ T cells sorted from blood, taken at approximately week 30, from a patient treated with tofacitinib. The receptors stem from a human donor with alopecia areata. The CDR3 runs from the conserved cysteine through the conserved F or W. D genes are given only for firm matches. Expanded clones get a size class; other rows say once, few or many, or leave the size out.

>-|-|TRBV7-7|TRBJ1-3
CASSSGTGSGNTIYF
TGTGCTAGCAGCTCCGGGACGGGCTCTGGAAACACCATATATTTT
>-|-|TRBV5-6|TRBJ2-3
CASSLGRGDTQYF
TGTGCCAGCAGCTTGGGAAGAGGAGATACGCAGTATTTT
>-|TRBD1|TRBV29-1|TRBJ1-2
CSADRENYGYTF
TGCAGCGCTGACAGGGAGAACTATGGCTACACCTTC
>-|TRBD1|TRBV29-1|TRBJ1-5
CSVGTGGGQPQHF
TGCAGCGTAGGGACAGGGGGAGGTCAGCCCCAGCATTTT
>few|-|TRBV29-1|TRBJ2-5
CSGVWGRETQYF
TGCAGCGGAGTTTGGGGAAGGGAGACCCAGTACTTC
>few|-|TRBV7-9|TRBJ2-2
CASSFRGITGELFF
TGTGCCAGCAGCTTTCGAGGGATCACCGGGGAGCTGTTTTTT
>-|-|TRBV7-3|TRBJ2-7
CASRRLNYEQYF
TGTGCCAGCCGGCGTCTTAACTACGAGCAGTACTTC
>-|-|TRBV27|TRBJ1-5
CASSLWADDSNQPQHF
TGTGCCAGCAGTTTATGGGCAGATGATAGCAATCAGCCCCAGCATTTT
>few|-|TRBV14|TRBJ2-2
CASSPFRGKNTGELFF
TGTGCCAGCAGCCCTTTTCGGGGCAAGAACACCGGGGAGCTGTTTTTT
>-|TRBD1|TRBV4-1|TRBJ1-2
CASSQEVPTGAPRGYGYTF
TGCGCCAGCAGCCAAGAGGTTCCGACAGGGGCCCCGAGGGGCTATGGCTACACCTTC
>few|TRBD1|TRBV9|TRBJ2-2
CASSAGQSTGELFF
TGTGCCAGCAGCGCGGGACAGAGCACCGGGGAGCTGTTTTTT
>few|TRBD2|TRBV29-1|TRBJ2-3
CSVEVNAGALQYF
TGCAGCGTTGAGGTCAACGCGGGAGCTTTGCAGTATTTT
>-|-|TRBV4-1|TRBJ2-1
CASSQAVSNEQFF
TGCGCCAGCAGCCAAGCGGTGAGCAATGAGCAGTTCTTC
>many|-|TRBV6-1|TRBJ2-1
CASSGGVGAGLLNEQFF
TGTGCCAGCAGTGGAGGGGTCGGCGCGGGCCTACTCAATGAGCAGTTCTTC
>few|TRBD1|TRBV5-1|TRBJ1-2
CASSWSPGQASYGYTF
TGCGCCAGCAGCTGGTCTCCTGGACAGGCTTCCTATGGCTACACCTTC
>few|-|TRBV13|TRBJ2-6
CASSSRYSGQSTYSGANVLTF
TGTGCCAGCAGCTCCAGGTATTCCGGACAGTCGACATACTCTGGGGCCAACGTCCTGACTTTC
>-|-|TRBV5-6|TRBJ1-4
CASSLSTSGFTNEKLFF
TGTGCCAGCAGCTTGTCAACCTCCGGGTTTACTAATGAAAAACTGTTTTTT
>few|-|TRBV11-2|TRBJ1-6
CASSSTGMSSPLHF
TGTGCCAGCAGCTCCACGGGGATGAGTTCACCCCTCCACTTT
>-|TRBD2|TRBV9|TRBJ2-2
CASSTTASGRPNTGELFF
TGTGCCAGCAGCACCACGGCTAGCGGGAGGCCGAACACCGGGGAGCTGTTTTTT
>-|-|TRBV7-3|TRBJ2-3
CASSLQLTDTQYF
TGTGCCAGCAGCCTACAGCTCACAGATACGCAGTATTTT
>-|-|TRBV5-1|TRBJ2-5
CASSPTVRGAQYF
TGCGCCAGCAGCCCAACAGTCCGTGGGGCCCAGTACTTC
>-|TRBD1|TRBV6-4|TRBJ2-3
CASSRTGGLTQYF
TGTGCCAGCAGTCGGACAGGGGGATTGACGCAGTATTTT
>few|-|TRBV4-1|TRBJ2-2
CASSPRGMNTGELFF
TGCGCCAGCAGCCCTCGCGGGATGAACACCGGGGAGCTGTTTTTT
>-|-|TRBV18|TRBJ1-1
CASSPGQNTEAFF
TGTGCCAGCTCACCGGGACAGAACACTGAAGCTTTCTTT
>-|-|TRBV7-6|TRBJ1-1
CASSPVAGRNTEAFF
TGTGCCAGCAGTCCGGTAGCAGGGCGGAACACTGAAGCTTTCTTT
>few|-|TRBV6-5|TRBJ2-3
CATESRGTDTQYF
TGTGCCACCGAAAGTCGAGGCACAGATACGCAGTATTTT
>few|-|TRBV6-5|TRBJ2-1
CASSYSRFVYNEQFF
TGTGCCAGCAGTTACTCGAGGTTCGTTTACAATGAGCAGTTCTTC
>few|TRBD1|TRBV27|TRBJ2-2
CAAGQGNTGELFF
TGTGCCGCCGGACAGGGGAACACCGGGGAGCTGTTTTTT
>few|-|TRBV19|TRBJ2-7
CASSDSREQYF
TGTGCCAGTTCGGACAGTCGCGAGCAGTACTTC
>-|-|TRBV15|TRBJ1-1
CATSRDRLNTEAFF
TGTGCCACCAGCAGAGATAGGCTGAACACTGAAGCTTTCTTT
>-|-|TRBV29-1|TRBJ2-5
CSVANAADSQETQYF
TGCAGCGTTGCTAATGCCGCCGACAGCCAAGAGACCCAGTACTTC
>-|-|TRBV5-4|TRBJ2-6
CASSSSSGANVLTF
TGTGCCAGCAGCTCCTCCTCTGGGGCCAACGTCCTGACTTTC
>few|-|TRBV30|TRBJ1-2
CAWSVGTNFYGSTGGYTF
TGTGCCTGGAGTGTAGGGACAAACTTCTATGGCTCCACAGGGGGCTACACCTTC
>few|-|TRBV18|TRBJ2-1
CASSPGELQFF
TGTGCCAGCTCACCAGGGGAGCTCCAGTTCTTC
>-|-|TRBV7-2|TRBJ1-2
CASSPLGGPYSYGYTF
TGTGCCAGCAGCCCACTGGGTGGCCCTTACTCCTATGGCTACACCTTC
>-|TRBD1|TRBV27|TRBJ2-7
CASSSTGTGSEQYF
TGTGCCAGCAGTTCCACCGGGACAGGGAGCGAGCAGTACTTC
>-|TRBD1|TRBV4-1|TRBJ1-2
CASSQGWQGTGGLVGF
TGCGCCAGCAGCCAAGGATGGCAAGGGACAGGGGGCCTGGTTGGCTTC
>-|TRBD2|TRBV7-9|TRBJ2-2
CASSSTSGNTPGELFF
TGTGCCAGCAGCTCGACTAGCGGGAATACTCCCGGGGAGCTGTTTTTT
>-|TRBD2|TRBV4-2|TRBJ2-1
CASSQEGRNLAGGRYNEQFF
TGTGCCAGCAGCCAAGAAGGGCGAAACCTGGCGGGAGGGCGATACAATGAGCAGTTCTTC
>-|TRBD1|TRBV19|TRBJ2-7
CASSIDPGQTRAYEQYF
TGTGCCAGTAGTATAGATCCGGGACAGACCCGAGCCTACGAGCAGTACTTC
>-|TRBD1|TRBV29-1|TRBJ2-3
CSVEELRDRDADTQYF
TGCAGCGTTGAGGAACTCCGGGACAGGGATGCGGATACGCAGTATTTT
>few|-|TRBV5-1|TRBJ1-2
CASLGGYGYTF
TGCGCCAGCCTAGGGGGCTATGGCTACACCTTC
>-|TRBD1|TRBV7-9|TRBJ1-4
CASSLEMGTVLEKLFF
TGTGCCAGCAGCTTAGAGATGGGGACAGTCCTTGAAAAACTGTTTTTT
>few|-|TRBV7-2|TRBJ1-1
CASSVRLNTEAFF
TGTGCCAGCAGTGTCAGATTGAACACTGAAGCTTTCTTT
>few|TRBD1|TRBV30|TRBJ2-4
CAWGQGFTKNIQYF
TGTGCCTGGGGACAGGGGTTCACCAAAAACATTCAGTACTTC
>-|-|TRBV6-5|TRBJ1-1
CASSYRNTEAFF
TGTGCCAGCAGTTACAGGAACACTGAAGCTTTCTTT
>-|TRBD1|TRBV19|TRBJ1-2
CASSMTGSNYGYTF
TGTGCCAGTAGTATGACAGGGTCCAACTATGGCTACACCTTC
>-|-|TRBV29-1|TRBJ1-1
CSALLGRPNTEAFF
TGCAGCGCCCTACTGGGACGGCCGAACACTGAAGCTTTCTTT
>few|-|TRBV19|TRBJ2-1
CASSIKRSYNEQFF
TGTGCCAGTAGTATTAAGCGGTCATACAATGAGCAGTTCTTC
>-|-|TRBV30|TRBJ2-7
CAWSRGGRPSYEQYF
TGTGCCTGGAGCAGAGGGGGGAGGCCGTCCTACGAGCAGTACTTC
>few|TRBD1|TRBV11-2|TRBJ2-5
CASSEQQGWETQYF
TGTGCCAGCAGCGAACAACAGGGGTGGGAGACCCAGTACTTC
>-|TRBD2|TRBV7-2|TRBJ2-7
CASRLTSGSLSYEQYF
TGTGCCAGCAGGCTGACTAGCGGGAGTCTCAGTTACGAGCAGTACTTC
>-|-|TRBV6-5|TRBJ1-5
CATWTDASNQPQHF
TGTGCCACCTGGACAGACGCAAGCAATCAGCCCCAGCATTTT
>few|-|TRBV29-1|TRBJ1-2
CSVAGTLGYGYTF
TGCAGCGTTGCCGGCACCCTTGGCTATGGCTACACCTTC
>-|-|TRBV6-5|TRBJ1-1
CASSSPTNMNTEAFF
TGTGCCAGCAGTTCTCCGACGAATATGAACACTGAAGCTTTCTTT
>once|-|TRBV27|TRBJ2-2
CASSLRNTGELFF
TGTGCCAGCAGTCTACGTAACACCGGGGAGCTGTTTTTT
>-|-|TRBV20-1|TRBJ1-2
CSVQTSGGYTF
TGCAGTGTTCAGACATCGGGAGGCTACACCTTC
>few|-|TRBV6-5|TRBJ2-7
CASSYRSSARYEQYF
TGTGCCAGCAGTTACAGGTCCAGCGCTCGATACGAGCAGTACTTC
>-|TRBD1|TRBV27|TRBJ1-2
CASSGRTGPFYGYTF
TGTGCCAGCAGTGGGCGGACAGGGCCCTTCTATGGCTACACCTTC
>-|-|TRBV14|TRBJ2-7
CASSQVLHGEQYF
TGTGCCAGCAGCCAAGTTTTACACGGCGAGCAGTACTTC